This T cell receptor (beta chain) derives from a study of blood T cell repertoires in COVID-19. About the research overall: The United States, Italy and Spain provided the acute and convalescent COVID-19 samples. T cells, B-cell-depleted T cells, or PBMCs provided the cDNA or gDNA that served as material.

The CDR3 totals 15 residues. Trimming removed 6 bases from V and 0 bases from J, with 14 bases in between. Germline lookup yields CDR1 SNHLY and CDR2 FYNNEI. In the original analysis: Scientists estimated how many nucleated cells there were by amplifying reference gene primers. The assay was immunoSEQ multiplex PCR, and TCRdb's table has in-frame clones only and misses some. The V and J calls and the clone size are those of that table, but D and trimming were determined from the DNA. The sample holds over 200,000 clones; roughly 85% are singletons and the top ten take around 2.3%. The TCR comes from a woman between 40 and 55 years old with active or convalescent COVID-19. The J gene is TRBJ1-1, the V gene TRBV2; perhaps TRBD1 as D (5 bases). Sequenced input: peripheral blood. The CDR3 reads CASSDLGGLNTEAFF. In DNA form, the CDR3 reads TGTGCCAGCAGCGACCTCGGGGGATTGAACACTGAAGCTTTCTTT.